The entry below gives a single T cell receptor beta chain sequence along with its context. It lacks a known antigen. The junction shows a germline mismatch at one end, possibly a read error. The collaborating institutions used their own protocols to collect whole blood in K2EDTA tubes. For TCRbeta analysis, collaborators shipped samples in one of three forms: frozen whole blood, isolated PBMCs, or DNA extracted from either of those sample types. These data come from a study of blood T cell repertoires in COVID-19 (dated by TCRdb to about 2020). With regard to the full study: Collaborator samples came from the United States, Italy and Spain and covered acute and convalescent phases of COVID-19. The material from the prospective study consisted of cDNA or gDNA derived from T cells, B-cell-depleted T cells, or PBMCs. Subjects who had been exposed to COVID-19, were actively infected with it, or had recovered from it provided the deeply sampled blood TCRbeta repertoires that made up the dataset. The repertoires were made available in a free public database intended to serve as a resource for research on the immune response to SARS-CoV-2. Samples were obtained from the ongoing ImmuneRACE study (first 160 participants) and from about 1,300 subjects provided by 6 global collaborators. A de-identified subject ID, COVID-19 status, age in years and sex were almost always included in the sample metadata. HLA class I and class II types, where available, came from metadata supplied by the sample provider rather than from assay-based typing. On the study overall, not on this receptor specifically: The quantity of clinical and demographic metadata differed by source and by participant and was supplied without curation.

TCRbeta CDR3 regions were amplified from genomic DNA by means of the immunoSEQ Assay, a bias-controlled multiplex PCR. The source study handled its data this way. The number of nucleated cells in each sample was estimated from the amplification of reference gene primers within the assay. Sequence reads were collapsed and filtered to measure the absolute abundance of every unique TCRbeta CDR3 rearrangement. Productive Simpson clonality was computed per sample as the square root of Simpson's diversity index over productive rearrangements. What TCRdb holds here is the immuneACCESS table cut down to in-frame rearrangements. Part of the clones is not present; checked against another copy, under half of the missing clones reflect an unresolved V gene, and the others are unexplained. V and J calls and clone size follow that table, whereas D and trimming were derived from the DNA. The sample table records around 77,000 clones; about 80% of these occur just once. The ten largest clonotypes hold around 20% of the sample.

The receptor's source is a human donor in a cohort sampled during active COVID-19. Sequencing was done on a sample of peripheral blood.

The CDR3 amino acid sequence is: CASSLRQGLGLGF. The nucleotide sequence reads TGTGCCAGCAGCCTACGACAGGGACTCGGTCTAGGGTTC. The sequence is built from TRBV3-1 (or the pseudogene TRBV3-2) and TRBJ1-2; 7 junctional bases match TRBD1. The germline V gene (reference sequence) supplies CDR1 LGHDT and CDR2 YNNKEL. Its CDR3 holds 13 amino acids, cysteine through phenylalanine. The retained sequence is limited to the CDR3, 39 bases, with the frame set at the first base.